One sample yielded the 20 T cell receptor beta chains listed below, sequenced in a study of vaccination effects on CD4 cells after COVID-19. Peptide-pool stimulation followed by sequencing identified expanded antigen-specific CD4+ clonotypes in the ViraFEST assay. Researchers isolated CD4+ T cells once 9 to 11 days of culture had elapsed. Data came from immunoSEQ multiplex PCR; TCRdb stores just in-frame clones and leaves some out. The profile shows tens of thousands of clones, roughly 79% of them singletons. No antigen is known for these receptors. Specimen: CD4+ T cells from PBMCs cultured with HCoV-229E spike peptides, collected before COVID-19 vaccination. Every receptor here comes from a human donor who received a COVID-19 vaccine.

The CDR3 bases are TGTGCCAGCAGTGAGGTGGGATCCACCTACGAGCAGTACGTC. It translates to CASSEVGSTYEQYV. The chain is built from TRBV6-1 and TRBJ2-7; D call uncertain. There are 14 residues in the CDR3. The germline V and J ends were trimmed by 3 bases and 2 bases, with 11 bases remaining between them. Germline V gene data show CDR1 as MNHNS and CDR2 as SASEGT.

The chain is built from TRBV9 and TRBJ1-3, with D hard to call. There are 14 residues in the CDR3. CDR1 SGDLS and CDR2 YYNGEE come from the germline V gene. Trimming took 1 base from V and 0 from J, leaving 5 bases between them. Written as DNA, the CDR3 is TGTGCCAGCAGCGTATCAATCTCTGGAAACACCATATATTTT. It encodes CASSVSISGNTIYF.

This clone has just one count. The rearrangement joins TRBV9 to TRBJ2-5; D is uncertain. V shed 0 bases and J shed 0 bases, with 6 bases lying between them. The CDR3 contains 14 residues. CDR1 SGDLS and CDR2 YYNGEE come from the germline V gene. The CDR3 region has the DNA TGTGCCAGCAGCGTAGACGGACACCAAGAGACCCAGTACTTC. It encodes CASSVDGHQETQYF.

Only a few counts were recorded for this clone. V gene TRBV7-9 combines with J gene TRBJ2-3, with D perhaps TRBD2 (6 bases). CDR1 and CDR2 (germline): SEHNR, FQNEAQ (reference sequence). V lost 2 bases and J 4 bases, leaving 10 bases between the germline ends. The CDR3 runs 14 residues. CDR3 nucleotides: TGTGCCAGCAGCTTATCGGGGACTCCAGATACGCAGTATTTT. This sequence encodes CASSLSGTPDTQYF.

This clone was detected only once. This chain links TRBV4-1 with TRBJ1-1, with D hard to call. Trimming cost V 0 bases and J 6 bases, with 8 bases left between them. CDR3 length: 13 residues. Germline V gene data show CDR1 as MGHRA and CDR2 as YSYEKL. The CDR3 loop is CASSQDGVAEAFF. In nucleotides, the CDR3 is TGCGCCAGCAGCCAAGACGGGGTGGCTGAAGCTTTCTTT.

V usage is TRBV2 and J usage is TRBJ2-5; 7 bases line up with TRBD1. The germline CDR1 and CDR2 sequences are SNHLY and FYNNEI. Germline trimming cut 5 bases from V and 3 bases from J; bases unmatched to any gene: 6. The CDR3 is 14 amino acids. CDR3 DNA sequence: TGTGCCAGCAGTCAAAGGGACAGCAAAGAGACCCAGTACTTC. Translating gives CASSQRDSKETQYF.

CDR3 nucleotides: TGTGCCAGCTCATCTAGCGGGGGGATCTCCTACAATGAGCAGTTCTTC. This encodes CASSSSGGISYNEQFF. This chain uses TRBV18 with TRBJ2-1, with TRBD2 matching 11 bases. Germline values: CDR1 KGHSH, CDR2 LQKENI. The V gene end was trimmed by 5 bases and the J gene end by 0 bases; junction bases not matched to a gene: 3. This CDR3 is 16 amino acids long.

V and J are TRBV7-3 and TRBJ1-1; D is unresolved. Germline V lookup: CDR1 SGHTA, CDR2 FQGTGA. The germline V and J ends were trimmed by 4 bases and 1 base, with 10 bases remaining between them. The CDR3 sequence is 14 residues long. The CDR3 DNA is TGTGCCAGCAGCTCTGGGCCCTCGAACACTGAAGCTTTCTTT. It yields the protein CASSSGPSNTEAFF.

This chain uses TRBV6-4 with TRBJ2-7; perhaps TRBD2 as D (6 bases). This CDR3 has 17 residues. The germline gives CDR1 MRHNA, CDR2 SNTAGT. V dropped 3 bases and J dropped 2 bases, with 20 bases sitting between them. CDR3 region: CASSENLQGLTPYEQYV. CDR3 sequence (DNA): TGTGCCAGCAGTGAAAATTTGCAGGGACTTACACCCTACGAGCAGTACGTC.

The V and J genes are TRBV30 and TRBJ2-5, with TRBD2 matching over 10 bases. The CDR3 length is 13 residues. Germline assignment: CDR1 GTSNPN and CDR2 SVGIG (reference sequence). The J segment lost 5 bases and the V segment lost 5 bases, leaving 5 bases of the junction unmatched. CDR3 loop: CAWSTGLAETQYF. In DNA, the CDR3 is TGTGCCTGGTCAACGGGACTAGCGGAGACCCAGTACTTC.

The chain couples TRBV7-9 to TRBJ1-6; D unclear. Trimming took off 5 bases at V and 5 bases at J, with 7 bases between the two ends. The CDR3 contains 13 residues. CDR1 is SEHNR, CDR2 FQNEAQ, per germline (reference sequence). CDR3 region: CASSPMNNSPLHF. In DNA, the CDR3 is TGTGCCAGCAGCCCGATGAATAATTCACCCCTCCACTTT.

Only a few counts were recorded for this clone. The V gene is TRBV3-1 (or the pseudogene TRBV3-2), the J gene TRBJ1-2; D is unclear. Germline CDR1 LGHDT, CDR2 YNNKEL (reference sequence). Trimming shortened V by 5 bases and J by 4 bases, and 11 bases separated the two germline ends. The CDR3 length is 13 residues. CDR3: CASSSRRTYGYTF. The CDR3 nucleotides read TGTGCCAGCAGCTCCCGACGAACCTATGGCTACACCTTC.

The CDR3 sequence is CASRGRLNTEAFF. The CDR3 DNA sequence: TGCGCCAGCAGGGGACGGCTGAACACTGAAGCTTTCTTT. The chain links TRBV5-1 to TRBJ1-1, with a tentative D call TRBD1 (5 bases). Germline V gene lookup returns CDR1 SGHRS and CDR2 YFSETQ. This CDR3 region has 13 residues. Deletions cut 5 bases from V and 0 bases from J, with 8 bases between.

The CDR3 sequence is CASSTDNPGANVLTF. The CDR3 nucleotides are TGTGCCAGTAGTACGGACAATCCTGGGGCCAACGTCCTGACTTTC. The chain links TRBV19 to TRBJ2-6; D is possibly TRBD1 (5 bases). Trimming took off 4 bases at V and 2 bases at J, with 9 bases between the two ends. CDR1 and CDR2 (germline): LNHDA, SQIVND (reference sequence). This CDR3 is 15 amino acids long. Full variable domain (remainder filled in from reference TRBV19 and TRBJ2-6): DGGITQSPKYLFRKEGQNVTLSCEQNLNHDAMYWYRQDPGQGLRLIYYSQIVNDFQKGDIAEGYSVSREKKESFPLTVTSAQKNPTAFYLCASSTDNPGANVLTFGAGSRLTVL.

The V and J genes are TRBV10-2 and TRBJ1-2, with D possibly TRBD1 on 5 matching bases. CDR1 is WSHSY and CDR2 is SAAADI in the germline V gene. This CDR3 contains 12 residues. V was clipped by 4 bases and J by 6 bases, with 9 bases between them. Here the CDR3 reads CASSGGGDGYTF. CDR3 bases: TGCGCCAGCAGTGGGGGCGGCGATGGCTACACCTTC.

This chain joins TRBV6-1 and TRBJ1-5, with D unresolved. The CDR3 runs to 17 residues. The germline V gene encodes CDR1 MNHNS and CDR2 SASEGT. V gave up 2 bases and J gave up 4 bases, with 18 bases separating them. The chain's CDR3 is CASSEWVTPAGNQPQHF. In DNA form, the CDR3 reads TGTGCCAGCAGTGAATGGGTAACCCCCGCCGGGAATCAGCCCCAGCATTTT.

This chain connects TRBV18 to TRBJ2-7; 10 bases are a match to TRBD1. The germline CDR1 and CDR2 sequences are KGHSH and LQKENI. V lost 1 base and J lost 3; bases outside the gene matches: 6. The CDR3 covers 16 residues. Written as DNA, the CDR3 is TGTGCCAGCTCACCACTACCGGGACAGGGGTTCTACGAGCAGTACGTC. It encodes CASSPLPGQGFYEQYV.

The chain links TRBV7-9 to TRBJ1-4; D perhaps matches TRBD1 (5 bases). This CDR3 is built from 14 residues. V lost 2 bases and J 8 bases, leaving 12 bases between the germline ends. Germline V gene sequence: CDR1 SEHNR, CDR2 FQNEAQ (reference sequence). CDR3 in DNA: TGTGCCAGCAGCTTACGCACAGGCGACGAAAAACTGTTTTTT. Its translation: CASSLRTGDEKLFF.

Only a few counts were recorded for this clone. The CDR3 nucleotides read TGTGCCAGCAGCCAAGCAGGGATTGGTTTCTTT. It translates to CASSQAGIGFF. The J gene is TRBJ1-1, the V gene TRBV3-1 (or the pseudogene TRBV3-2), with D perhaps TRBD1 (5 bases). V was clipped by 1 base and J by 13 bases, with 10 bases between them. The CDR3 is 11 amino acids. Germline values: CDR1 LGHDT, CDR2 YNNKEL (reference sequence).

CDR3 sequence: CAWGTGNYGYTF. In DNA, the CDR3 is TGTGCCTGGGGGACGGGAAACTATGGCTACACCTTC. The V call is TRBV30, the J call TRBJ1-2, with TRBD1 as a possible D gene (5 bases). Germline CDR1 and CDR2: GTSNPN and SVGIG (reference sequence). V lost 5 bases, J lost 2 bases, and 9 bases lay in between. This CDR3 comprises 12 residues.